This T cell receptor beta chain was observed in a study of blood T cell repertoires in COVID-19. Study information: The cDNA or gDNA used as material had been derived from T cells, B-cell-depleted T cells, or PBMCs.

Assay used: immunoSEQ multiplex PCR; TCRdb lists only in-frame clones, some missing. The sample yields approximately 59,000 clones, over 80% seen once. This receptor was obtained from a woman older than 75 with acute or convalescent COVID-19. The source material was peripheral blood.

CDR3 sequence (DNA): TGTGCCAGCTCACCCCTGGGACTAGCCGCAACCTACAATGAGCAGTTCTTC. Translation: CASSPLGLAATYNEQFF. The gene calls are TRBV18 and TRBJ2-1; 9 nucleotides match TRBD2. V trimming: 3 bases; J trimming: 2 bases; junction bases outside the gene matches: 8. CDR1 and CDR2 from the germline V gene are KGHSH and LQKENI. The length of the CDR3 is 17 residues.